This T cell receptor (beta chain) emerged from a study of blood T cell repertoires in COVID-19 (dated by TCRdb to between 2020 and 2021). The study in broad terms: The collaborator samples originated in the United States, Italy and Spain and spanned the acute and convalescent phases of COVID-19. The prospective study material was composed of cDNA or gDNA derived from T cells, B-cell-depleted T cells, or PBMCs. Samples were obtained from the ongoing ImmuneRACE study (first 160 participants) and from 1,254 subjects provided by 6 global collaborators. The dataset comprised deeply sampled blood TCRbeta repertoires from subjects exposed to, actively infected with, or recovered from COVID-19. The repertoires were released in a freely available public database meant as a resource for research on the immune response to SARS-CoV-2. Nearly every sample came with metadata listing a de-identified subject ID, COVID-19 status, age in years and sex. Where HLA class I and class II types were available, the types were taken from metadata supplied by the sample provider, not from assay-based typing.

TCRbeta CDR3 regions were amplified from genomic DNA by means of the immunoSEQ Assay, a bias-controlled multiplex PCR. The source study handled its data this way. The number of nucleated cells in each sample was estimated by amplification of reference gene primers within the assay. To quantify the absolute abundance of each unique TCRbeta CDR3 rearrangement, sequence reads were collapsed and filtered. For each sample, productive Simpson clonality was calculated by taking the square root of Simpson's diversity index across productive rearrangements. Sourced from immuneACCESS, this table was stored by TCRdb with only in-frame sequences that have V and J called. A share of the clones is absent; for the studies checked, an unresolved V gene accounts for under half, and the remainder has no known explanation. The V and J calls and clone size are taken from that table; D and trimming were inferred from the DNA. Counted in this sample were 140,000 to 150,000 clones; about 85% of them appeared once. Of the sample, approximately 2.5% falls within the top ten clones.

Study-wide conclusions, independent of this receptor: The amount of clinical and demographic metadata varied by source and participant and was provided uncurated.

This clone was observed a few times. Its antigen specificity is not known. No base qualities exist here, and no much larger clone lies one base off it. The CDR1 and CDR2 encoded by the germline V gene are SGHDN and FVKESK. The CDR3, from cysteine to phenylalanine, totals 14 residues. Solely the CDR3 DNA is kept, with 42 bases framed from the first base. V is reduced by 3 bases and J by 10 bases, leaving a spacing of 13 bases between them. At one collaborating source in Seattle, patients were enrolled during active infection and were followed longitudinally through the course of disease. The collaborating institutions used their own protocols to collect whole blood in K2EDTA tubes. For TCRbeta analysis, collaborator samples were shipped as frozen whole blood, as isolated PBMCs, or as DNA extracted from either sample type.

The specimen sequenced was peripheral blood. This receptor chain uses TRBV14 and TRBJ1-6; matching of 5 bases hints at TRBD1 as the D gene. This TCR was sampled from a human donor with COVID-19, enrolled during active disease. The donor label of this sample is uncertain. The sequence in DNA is TGTGCCAGCAGCCAGGGGCGCGTTGGCTCACCCCTCCACTTT. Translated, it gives CASSQGRVGSPLHF.